The 11 T cell receptor beta chains reported below all come from one sample, sequenced in a study of T cells in Graves' hyperthyroidism and ophthalmopathy (dated by TCRdb to the late 2010s). Receptor libraries were prepared by multiplex PCR. Sequencing took place on an Illumina HiSeq 2000. The TCR beta CDR3 regions were amplified from the RNA transcripts. For the first round of RT-PCR on the TCR CDR3, the HTBI primer set was used together with the Qiagen OneStep RT-PCR kit. TCRdb trimmed the raw reads at Q25, called clones with MiXCR and kept productive beta chains. Each record represents a unique CDR3 protein, reported with the most common genes and DNA among its rows. The sample table records about 380,000 distinct CDR3 sequences; 13% of these occur just once. In total, the top ten clones hold less than 25% of the sample. The specimen sequenced was blood. These receptors originate from a man aged 25 to 40 with Graves' hyperthyroidism that later progressed to Graves' ophthalmopathy.

The chain carries TRBV5-6 and TRBJ2-3; D unresolved. The germline V gene has CDR1 SGHDT and CDR2 YYEEEE. There are 16 residues in the CDR3. V was cut by 3 bases and J by 4 bases, with 18 bases left in between. CDR3 in DNA: TGTGCCAGCAGCTACCCCGGGCACTTCGAAGCAGATACGCAGTATTTT. Encoded protein: CASSYPGHFEADTQYF.

The V call is TRBV4-2, the J call TRBJ2-7, with D hard to call. This CDR3 contains 15 residues. Germline V gene sequence: CDR1 LGHNA, CDR2 YNFKEQ. Trimming took off 1 base at V and 2 bases at J, with 12 bases between the two ends. CDR3 amino acids: CASSQAAGSPYEQYF. The CDR3, as DNA: TGTGCCAGCAGCCAAGCCGCCGGGTCCCCCTACGAGCAGTACTTC.

V usage is TRBV19 and J usage is TRBJ2-3, with TRBD1 matching 8 bases. Germline V lookup: CDR1 LNHDA, CDR2 SQIVND (reference sequence). V was clipped by 4 bases and J by 1 base; unmatched bases: 4. This CDR3 spans 15 amino acids. CDR3 sequence: CASSTGQGGTDTQYF. CDR3 coding DNA: TGTGCCAGTAGTACCGGACAGGGAGGCACAGATACGCAGTATTTT.

This clonotype was seen many times. J is TRBJ2-5 and V is TRBV7-2; no firm D call. The CDR3 has 14 amino acids. Germline V gene lookup returns CDR1 SGHTA and CDR2 FQGNSA. Trimming pared 5 bases from V and 0 bases from J, leaving 10 bases between. The CDR3 DNA follows: TGTGCCAGCAGCCGTTCAGTAAACCAAGAGACCCAGTACTTC. Protein product: CASSRSVNQETQYF.

This clonotype was recorded a few times. This rearrangement joins TRBV27 to TRBJ1-5, with D maybe TRBD1 (5 bases). V shed 6 bases and J shed 4 bases, with 16 bases lying between them. CDR3 length equals 15 residues. Germline-derived CDR1 and CDR2 are MNHEY and SMNVEV (reference sequence). CDR3 sequence (DNA): TGTGCCAGCAGGAAGGGGATAGGGGTTAATCAGCCCCAGCATTTT. Protein product: CASRKGIGVNQPQHF.

CDR3 nucleotide sequence: TGTGCCACCAGCGGGGACCGTAACACCGGGGAGCTGTTTTTT. It codes for CATSGDRNTGELFF. This sequence joins TRBV15 and TRBJ2-2, with D possibly being TRBD1 or TRBD2 (5 bases each). Trimming cost V 5 bases and J 2 bases, with 9 bases left between them. This CDR3 comprises 14 residues. Germline CDR1 and CDR2: LNHNV and YYDKDF (reference sequence). Using reference TRBV15 and TRBJ2-2 for the parts outside the CDR3, the full variable domain is DAMVIQNPRYQVTQFGKPVTLSCSQTLNHNVMYWYQQKSSQAPKLLFHYYDKDFNNEADTPDNFQSRRPNTSFCFLDIRSPGLGDTAMYLCATSGDRNTGELFFGEGSRLTVL.

The genes are TRBV5-1 and TRBJ1-5; 7 bases map to TRBD1. The CDR3 extends over 14 amino acids. Germline CDR1 SGHRS, CDR2 YFSETQ. J was trimmed by 8 bases and V by 0 bases; bases with no gene match: 5. CDR3: CASSLVGTDEPQHF. The CDR3 coding sequence is TGCGCCAGCAGCTTGGTGGGGACAGATGAGCCCCAGCATTTT.

This clonotype occurred many times. The chain has TRBV7-9 and TRBJ2-7, with TRBD2 identical over 9 bases. V trimming: 4 bases; J trimming: 4 bases; junction bases outside the gene matches: 8. The germline V gene has CDR1 SEHNR and CDR2 FQNEAQ (reference sequence). The CDR3 has 15 residues. The CDR3 here is CASSWVGGGEYEQYF. The CDR3 DNA is TGTGCCAGCAGCTGGGTTGGCGGGGGGGAATACGAGCAGTACTTC.

In its sample, this clonotype was seen many times. The rearrangement joins TRBV12-3 or TRBV12-4 to TRBJ1-6, with no clear D. Trimming shortened V by 6 bases and J by 9 bases, and 12 bases separated the two germline ends. CDR3 size: 13 residues. CDR3 protein: CASSHRHLSPLHF. The CDR3 region has the DNA TGTGCCAGCAGCCACCGACACCTTTCACCCCTCCACTTT.

The V gene is TRBV6-5, the J gene TRBJ1-2, with TRBD1 matching over 7 bases. The CDR3 covers 16 residues. Germline V lookup: CDR1 MNHEY, CDR2 SVGAGI. V lost 0 bases, J lost 2 bases, and 6 bases stayed unmatched. The CDR3 loop reads CASSYSTTGQNYGYTF. CDR3 DNA sequence: TGTGCCAGCAGTTACTCTACGACGGGACAGAACTATGGCTACACCTTC.

Only a few counts were recorded for this clonotype. The J gene is TRBJ2-7, the V gene TRBV6-1; D tentatively reads TRBD1 or TRBD2 (5 bases each). Germline V gives CDR1 MNHNS, CDR2 SASEGT. This CDR3 region has 16 residues. Trimming took 5 bases from V and 5 from J, leaving 22 bases between them. The CDR3 bases are TGTGCCAGCAGTTTACGAGTACGGGGCAGTATCCACGAGCAGTACTTC. Protein sequence: CASSLRVRGSIHEQYF.